The clone carrying this T cell receptor (beta chain) was recorded a few times. The study reverse transcribed the entire isolated RNA, so it sequenced expressed TCRB transcripts. Assay: immunoSEQ multiplex PCR; the TCRdb copy retains only in-frame clones and omits some. The sample shows hundreds of thousands of clones, around an eighth of them seen only once. Germline assignment: CDR1 SGHTA and CDR2 FQGNSA. The CDR3 runs 16 residues. V lost 0 bases to trimming and J lost 3 bases; unmatched junction nucleotides: 5. This sample was taken from a study of beta chain features in type 1 diabetes. Sequencing used naive CD4+ T cells from blood. The rearrangement joins TRBV7-2 to TRBJ2-7; 10 bases map to TRBD1. The sequence derives from a man between 18 and 29 years old in good health. The CDR3 here is CASSLAVTGGVYEQYF. The CDR3 DNA reads as TGTGCCAGCAGCTTAGCGGTGACAGGGGGCGTCTACGAGCAGTACTTC.